The 25 T cell receptor beta chains below all came from one sample that was sequenced in a study of CD8 T cells in Susac syndrome. Random hexamers served to reverse transcribe roughly 0.5 to 1 ug RNA. From the immunoSEQ multiplex PCR reads, TCRdb called clonotypes with MiXCR, one entry per CDR3 protein. The sample consists of roughly 330,000 distinct CDR3 sequences, about 92% of them appearing once. The specimen sequenced was CD4+ T cells from PBMCs. These receptors were obtained from a human donor with multiple sclerosis.

V usage is TRBV12-3 or TRBV12-4 and J usage is TRBJ1-2; D is unresolved. The V gene lost 4 bases and the J gene lost 6 bases, with 12 bases spanning the gap. The CDR3 length is 13 residues. This CDR3 is CASSYQRADGYTF. The CDR3 coding sequence is TGTGCCAGCAGTTACCAGCGGGCAGATGGCTACACCTTC.

V gene TRBV7-8 combines with J gene TRBJ1-1, with TRBD1 matching 10 bases. The germline V gene encodes CDR1 SGHVS and CDR2 FQNEAQ. The CDR3 contains 15 residues. V shed 4 bases and J 6 bases; nucleotides not matched to a gene: 8. DNA for the CDR3: TGTGCCAGCAGCTCCCGGGACAGGGGAAGGTCTGAAGCTTTCTTT. Its protein product is CASSSRDRGRSEAFF.

This chain links TRBV30 with TRBJ1-2, with D maybe TRBD1 (5 bases). The CDR3 is 15 amino acids. In germline, CDR1 is GTSNPN, CDR2 SVGIG (reference sequence). The V end was cut by 5 bases, the J end by 2 bases, with 18 bases between. CDR3 sequence: CAWESLAGPNYGYTF. CDR3 bases: TGTGCCTGGGAAAGCCTCGCGGGACCGAACTATGGCTACACCTTC.

The gene calls are TRBV12-3 or TRBV12-4 and TRBJ1-6; D is possibly TRBD1 (5 bases). This CDR3 is built from 16 residues. The V end was cut by 8 bases, the J end by 7 bases, with 21 bases between. DNA for the CDR3: TGTGCCAGCCTACGAAGGGACTGGTATCCGAATTCACCCCTCCACTTT. Translation: CASLRRDWYPNSPLHF.

The chain links TRBV29-1 to TRBJ2-1, with 7 bases identical to TRBD2. This CDR3 spans 13 amino acids. J gave up 9 bases and V 4 bases, and 9 bases lay outside the gene matches. Germline CDR1 and CDR2: SQVTM and ANQGSEA. The CDR3 is CSVGAGEGLEQFF. CDR3 nucleotides: TGCAGCGTTGGTGCGGGAGAGGGTCTTGAGCAGTTCTTC.

The CDR3 loop reads CASNPGGRPLYQETQYF. The DNA of the CDR3 is TGTGCCAGCAACCCAGGGGGCCGGCCCCTATACCAAGAGACCCAGTACTTC. The gene calls are TRBV3-1 and TRBJ2-5; 8 bases map to TRBD1. Germline values: CDR1 LGHDT, CDR2 YNNKEL (reference sequence). J gave up 0 bases and V 7 bases, and 13 bases lay outside the gene matches. This CDR3 spans 17 amino acids.

The chain combines TRBV5-6 with TRBJ1-6; possible D gene TRBD1, 5 bases. CDR1 is SGHDT, CDR2 YYEEEE, per germline. The ends were cut back, 2 bases at V and 0 bases at J, with 9 bases in the middle. This CDR3 comprises 16 residues. CDR3: CASSLWTISYNSPLHF. Here the CDR3 DNA reads TGTGCCAGCAGCTTATGGACAATCTCCTATAATTCACCCCTCCACTTT.

V gene TRBV20-1 combines with J gene TRBJ1-1, with a possible D match to TRBD1 (6 bases). Germline V gene lookup returns CDR1 DFQATT and CDR2 SNEGSKA (reference sequence). This CDR3 has 14 amino acids. V lost 2 bases and J 3 bases, leaving 13 bases between the germline ends. CDR3 region: CSARPDRFYTEAFF. In DNA form, the CDR3 reads TGCAGTGCTAGACCCGACAGGTTTTACACTGAAGCTTTCTTT.

The chain is built from TRBV2 and TRBJ2-1, with TRBD2 matching 7 bases. Germline V gene data show CDR1 as SNHLY and CDR2 as FYNNEI. Trimming at V came to 4 bases and at J to 4 bases, leaving 4 bases not matched to a gene. The CDR3 runs to 14 residues. The CDR3 loop reads CASSVAGDYNEQFF. In DNA, the CDR3 is TGTGCCAGCAGTGTTGCGGGAGATTACAATGAGCAGTTCTTC. Combining the CDR3 with reference TRBV2 and TRBJ2-1 gives the whole variable domain EPEVTQTPSHQVTQMGQEVILRCVPISNHLYFYWYRQILGQKVEFLVSFYNNEISEKSEIFDDQFSVERPDGSNFTLKIRSTKLEDSAMYFCASSVAGDYNEQFFGPGTRLTVL.

The chain recombines TRBV7-2 with TRBJ2-1; TRBD2 agrees at 12 bases. The V and J ends lost 5 bases and 13 bases, in that order; junction bases with no gene match: 9. Per the germline V gene, CDR1 is SGHTA and CDR2 is FQGNSA. The CDR3 consists of 14 residues. The DNA for the CDR3 is TGTGCCAGCAGCGCGACTAGCGGGAGTACGCTTCAGTTCTTC. It is translated as CASSATSGSTLQFF.

The chain combines TRBV4-3 with TRBJ1-6; no definite D call. The CDR3 loop spans 16 amino acids. V lost 1 base and J 0 bases, leaving 7 bases between the germline ends. CDR1 is LGHNA, CDR2 YSLEER, per germline. The CDR3 DNA reads as TGCGCCAGCAGCCAAGTGTGGAGCTCCTATAATTCACCCCTCCACTTT. Residues: CASSQVWSSYNSPLHF.

V is TRBV30 and J is TRBJ2-1; the match to TRBD2 covers 7 bases. CDR1 and CDR2 from the germline V gene are GTSNPN and SVGIG (reference sequence). The junction had 3 bases not matched to a gene; V was cut back by 3 bases and J by 7 bases. The CDR3 sequence is 12 residues long. The CDR3 is CAWRASGNEQFF. CDR3 nucleotides: TGTGCCTGGAGAGCTAGCGGAAATGAGCAGTTCTTC.

DNA for the CDR3: TGTGCCAGCAGCGGGACTAATCTCCAAGAGACCCAGTACTTC. Translated: CASSGTNLQETQYF. This chain uses TRBV3-1 with TRBJ2-5, with TRBD2 matching 7 bases. Per the germline V gene, CDR1 is LGHDT and CDR2 is YNNKEL (reference sequence). There are 14 residues in the CDR3. The trim removed 5 bases at V and 1 base at J, leaving 4 bases unmatched.

The chain links TRBV5-4 to TRBJ2-4; D call uncertain. There are 14 residues in the CDR3. Germline CDR1 is SGHNT and CDR2 is YYREEE (reference sequence). V was cut by 0 bases and J by 6 bases, with 10 bases left in between. The chain's CDR3 is CASSLAGVGNIQYF. In DNA, the CDR3 is TGTGCCAGCAGCTTGGCTGGAGTGGGAAACATTCAGTACTTC.

The chain has TRBV29-1 and TRBJ1-2, with 7 bases fitting TRBD1. The germline V gene encodes CDR1 SQVTM and CDR2 ANQGSEA. Trimming took 1 base from V and 7 from J; bases not matched to a gene: 9. The CDR3 is made up of 14 amino acids. The CDR3 coding sequence is TGCAGCGTTGAAGGACCCCCGGGACAGCGTGGCTACACCTTC. It codes for CSVEGPPGQRGYTF.

The chain employs TRBV7-9 and TRBJ2-7; D is unclear. CDR1 SEHNR and CDR2 FQNEAQ come from the germline V gene (reference sequence). CDR3 size: 14 residues. The germline V and J ends were trimmed by 0 bases and 0 bases, with 6 bases remaining between them. Written as DNA, the CDR3 is TGTGCCAGCAGCTTAGCGGCTCTCTCCTACGAGCAGTACTTC. Its translation is CASSLAALSYEQYF.

This clonotype has just a few counts. One end of the junction does not line up with germline, which may come from a read error. The V gene is TRBV5-1, the J gene TRBJ1-1, with 8 bases lining up with TRBD1. This CDR3 has 14 residues. Germline V gene sequence: CDR1 SGHRS, CDR2 YFSETQ. CDR3 protein: CASSTGQANTEAFF. CDR3 DNA sequence: TGTGCCAGCAGCACGGGACAGGCGAACACTGAAGCTTTCTTT.

The chain has TRBV3-1 and TRBJ2-7; D perhaps matches TRBD2 (5 bases). Germline V gene lookup returns CDR1 LGHDT and CDR2 YNNKEL (reference sequence). The V gene lost 5 bases and the J gene lost 6 bases, with 8 bases spanning the gap. The CDR3 has 11 amino acids. In nucleotides, the CDR3 is TGTGCCAGCAGCGAGGGTCTCGAGCAGTACTTC. As protein: CASSEGLEQYF.

The rearrangement joins TRBV19 to TRBJ1-2; TRBD1 is a possible D gene (6 bases). The CDR3 is 13 residues long. Trimming shortened V by 9 bases and J by 8 bases, and 19 bases separated the two germline ends. Germline lookup yields CDR1 LNHDA and CDR2 SQIVND (reference sequence). CDR3 in DNA: TGTGCCAGCAGAACAGGGCCGTACTGGGGCTACACCTTC. It specifies CASRTGPYWGYTF. The variable domain in full, with the rest retrieved from reference TRBV19 and TRBJ1-2, is DGGITQSPKYLFRKEGQNVTLSCEQNLNHDAMYWYRQDPGQGLRLIYYSQIVNDFQKGDIAEGYSVSREKKESFPLTVTSAQKNPTAFYLCASRTGPYWGYTFGSGTRLTVV.

The chain has TRBV4-3 and TRBJ1-2, with no clear D. V lost 4 bases, J lost 9 bases, and 15 bases lay in between. Per germline, CDR1 LGHNA and CDR2 YSLEER. The CDR3 sequence is 13 residues long. The CDR3 DNA follows: TGCGCCAGCAGCCGCGCGTTTGGCGTTAGCTACACCTTC. This codes for CASSRAFGVSYTF.

The chain links TRBV12-5 to TRBJ2-4, with D possibly matching TRBD2 (5 bases). CDR3 length: 15 residues. V was trimmed by 1 base and J by 6 bases, leaving 13 bases between them. The germline V gene has CDR1 LGHNT and CDR2 FRNRAP. CDR3 in amino acids: CASGLGSPGTNIQYF. CDR3 DNA: TGTGCTAGTGGTTTGGGATCTCCGGGAACAAACATTCAGTACTTC.

This rearrangement joins TRBV29-1 to TRBJ1-2, with a tentative D call TRBD1 (5 bases). The CDR3 has 13 amino acids. The germline gives CDR1 SQVTM, CDR2 ANQGSEA. The V end was cut by 4 bases, the J end by 3 bases, with 12 bases between. The CDR3 loop reads CSVAGTAHYGYTF. The CDR3 coding sequence is TGCAGCGTTGCCGGGACGGCTCACTATGGCTACACCTTC.

DNA of the CDR3: TGTGCCTGGAGGAATAAGGGATTGCCGAATGAGCAGTTCTTC. Protein sequence: CAWRNKGLPNEQFF. This rearrangement joins TRBV30 to TRBJ2-1; D gene unclear. The CDR3 runs to 14 residues. The V gene's germline CDR1 is GTSNPN and CDR2 SVGIG (reference sequence). The germline V and J ends were trimmed by 3 bases and 7 bases, with 16 bases remaining between them.

The chain carries TRBV7-3 and TRBJ1-6; D is undetermined. Trimming cost V 5 bases and J 8 bases, with 10 bases left between them. The CDR3 is 13 residues long. Looked up from germline, CDR1 is SGHTA and CDR2 is FQGTGA. The DNA of the CDR3 is TGTGCCAGCAGCCCTACCGGGGATTCACCCCTCCACTTT. This encodes CASSPTGDSPLHF.

The rearrangement joins TRBV4-1 to TRBJ2-3, with 8 bases matching TRBD2. Germline V gene data show CDR1 as MGHRA and CDR2 as YSYEKL. There are 18 residues in the CDR3. J gave up 1 base and V 0 bases, and 9 bases lay outside the gene matches. This CDR3 is CASSQDPLLAEGTDTQYF. In nucleotides, the CDR3 is TGCGCCAGCAGCCAAGATCCCCTACTAGCGGAGGGCACAGATACGCAGTATTTT.